Shown below are 20 T cell receptor beta chains from a single sample sequenced in a study of control samples from healthy donors and cancer patients. Generated by immunoSEQ multiplex PCR, the TCRdb table keeps only in-frame clones and is missing some. The table shows some 160,000 clones, with 75% to 90% occurring only once. The specimen sequenced was blood. All receptors come from a young man in good health.

As for this clone: An end of the junction differs from the germline gene, which may be a read error. The chain uses TRBV6-1 and TRBJ2-1; D unresolved. In germline, CDR1 is MNHNS, CDR2 SASEGT. CDR3 length equals 12 residues. The DNA for the CDR3 is TGTGCCAGCAGGGAAGCTAGGCTTAGACAGTTCTTC. It encodes CASREARLRQFF.

The chain carries TRBV7-6 and TRBJ2-3, with 14 bases identical to TRBD2. The CDR3 is 17 amino acids. V dropped 0 bases and J dropped 4; count of bases not matched to a gene: 3. From germline, CDR1 is SGHVS and CDR2 FNYEAQ. CDR3 amino acids: CASSLAPGLAGADTQYF. DNA for the CDR3: TGTGCCAGCAGCTTAGCGCCGGGACTAGCGGGAGCAGATACGCAGTATTTT.

The genes are TRBV7-9 and TRBJ2-2; weak D call: TRBD2 (5 bases). Germline lookup yields CDR1 SEHNR and CDR2 FQNEAQ (reference sequence). V was pared by 5 bases and J by 2 bases, with 9 bases between. The CDR3 loop spans 14 amino acids. CDR3 coding DNA: TGTGCCAGCAGCATCTGGACTAACACCGGGGAGCTGTTTTTT. As protein: CASSIWTNTGELFF.

J is TRBJ1-4 and V is TRBV7-9; the match to TRBD1 covers 7 bases. The CDR3 has 15 residues. The germline CDR1 and CDR2 sequences are SEHNR and FQNEAQ (reference sequence). With V trimmed by 5 bases and J by 1 base, 4 bases remained unmatched. Here the CDR3 reads CASSPTGKTNEKLFF. The CDR3 bases are TGTGCCAGCAGCCCGACAGGGAAAACTAATGAAAAACTGTTTTTT.

The chain is built from TRBV4-1 and TRBJ1-5; D unclear. Germline CDR1 is MGHRA and CDR2 is YSYEKL. V lost 0 bases and J lost 1, with 13 bases in between. This CDR3 has 17 amino acids. The CDR3 protein is CASSQDLAGMSNQPQHF. CDR3 bases: TGCGCCAGCAGCCAAGATTTGGCGGGTATGAGCAATCAGCCCCAGCATTTT.

This clone came up a few times. V is TRBV28 and J is TRBJ2-5; 9 bases fit TRBD2. V was pared by 3 bases and J by 5 bases, with 1 base of the junction left unmatched. The CDR3 has 13 amino acids. Per the germline V gene, CDR1 is MDHEN and CDR2 is SYDVKM. CDR3 sequence (DNA): TGTGCCAGCAGTTTCGCGGGAGGGGAGACCCAGTACTTC. The encoded protein is CASSFAGGETQYF.

The rearrangement uses TRBV20-1 and TRBJ2-7; TRBD2 agrees at 12 bases. The CDR3 totals 17 residues. V dropped 3 bases and J dropped 3; count of bases not matched to a gene: 12. Germline V gives CDR1 DFQATT, CDR2 SNEGSKA (reference sequence). CDR3 region: CSASRASGRADIYEQYF. The DNA of the CDR3 is TGCAGTGCTAGTCGCGCTAGCGGGAGGGCCGATATCTACGAGCAGTACTTC.

V usage is TRBV29-1 and J usage is TRBJ1-4; D not certain. The CDR3 contains 11 residues. The germline V gene has CDR1 SQVTM and CDR2 ANQGSEA. V shed 0 bases and J shed 5 bases, with 1 base lying between them. The CDR3 region has the DNA TGCAGCGTTGAAGAAAATGAAAAACTGTTTTTT. Translation gives CSVEENEKLFF.

The gene calls are TRBV9 and TRBJ1-2; no definite D call. The germline V gene has CDR1 SGDLS and CDR2 YYNGEE. The CDR3 has 16 residues. Trimming stripped 3 bases from V and 4 bases from J, with 19 bases between. The CDR3 protein is CASSGQDGGLFYGYTF. As DNA, the CDR3 is TGTGCCAGCAGCGGCCAAGACGGTGGGCTTTTCTATGGCTACACCTTC.

The rearrangement joins TRBV19 to TRBJ2-5; D not certain. V lost 6 bases and J 1 base, leaving 3 bases between the germline ends. This CDR3 is 11 amino acids long. In germline, CDR1 is LNHDA, CDR2 SQIVND (reference sequence). This chain's CDR3 is CASRFQETQYF. The CDR3 DNA reads as TGTGCCAGTAGATTCCAAGAGACCCAGTACTTC. Together with reference TRBV19 and TRBJ2-5, the CDR3 gives the full variable domain: DGGITQSPKYLFRKEGQNVTLSCEQNLNHDAMYWYRQDPGQGLRLIYYSQIVNDFQKGDIAEGYSVSREKKESFPLTVTSAQKNPTAFYLCASRFQETQYFGPGTRLLVL.

A single count supports this clone. The V and J genes are TRBV13 and TRBJ1-6; the match to TRBD1 covers 7 bases. The germline V gene encodes CDR1 PRHDT and CDR2 FYEKMQ (reference sequence). The CDR3 contains 15 residues. Germline trimming cut 4 bases from V and 5 bases from J; bases unmatched to any gene: 5. CDR3: CASSSQGSDNSPLHF. CDR3 sequence (DNA): TGTGCCAGCAGCTCACAGGGGTCAGATAATTCACCCCTCCACTTT.

The rearrangement joins TRBV7-9 to TRBJ2-7; the D gene is possibly TRBD2 (6 bases). The CDR3 length is 14 residues. V shed 3 bases and J shed 4 bases, with 13 bases lying between them. Germline-derived CDR1 and CDR2 are SEHNR and FQNEAQ (reference sequence). Written as DNA, the CDR3 is TGTGCCAGCAGCTTCGACTTGGGGGGATACGAGCAGTACTTC. The encoded protein is CASSFDLGGYEQYF. Full variable domain (outside the CDR3, taken from reference TRBV7-9 and TRBJ2-7): DTGVSQNPRHKITKRGQNVTFRCDPISEHNRLYWYRQTLGQGPEFLTYFQNEAQLEKSRLLSDRFSAERPKGSFSTLEIQRTEQGDSAMYLCASSFDLGGYEQYFGPGTRLTVT.

The chain links TRBV7-2 to TRBJ2-5; 8 bases align to TRBD2. Per germline, CDR1 SGHTA and CDR2 FQGNSA. The CDR3 runs to 16 residues. V was pared by 0 bases and J by 5 bases, with 8 bases of the junction left unmatched. The CDR3 region has the DNA TGTGCCAGCAGCTTAGCGGCCACGGGGGGGCAGGAGACCCAGTACTTC. This encodes CASSLAATGGQETQYF.

The chain joins TRBV25-1 to TRBJ1-5, with D maybe TRBD1 (5 bases). V gave up 3 bases and J gave up 6 bases, with 12 bases separating them. The CDR3 consists of 14 residues. Germline V lookup: CDR1 MGHDK, CDR2 SYGVNS. CDR3 in amino acids: CASSEAGQGQPQHF. The DNA for the CDR3 is TGTGCCAGCAGTGAGGCCGGGCAGGGTCAGCCCCAGCATTTT.

The chain has TRBV9 and TRBJ1-1; 7 bases agree with TRBD1. Germline V lookup: CDR1 SGDLS, CDR2 YYNGEE. The CDR3 sequence is 15 residues long. The V and J ends lost 2 bases and 2 bases, in that order; junction bases with no gene match: 6. CDR3 coding DNA: TGTGCCAGCAGCGTTTGGACAGGACCTAACACTGAAGCTTTCTTT. As protein: CASSVWTGPNTEAFF.

The rearrangement uses TRBV6-5 and TRBJ2-2; a possible D gene is TRBD2 (7 bases). V lost 0 bases and J lost 10, with 15 bases in between. From germline, CDR1 is MNHEY and CDR2 SVGAGI. This CDR3 has 15 amino acids. CDR3: CASSYSGGGATELFF. CDR3 bases: TGTGCCAGCAGTTACTCTGGGGGGGGCGCGACGGAGCTGTTTTTT.

This clone appeared a single time. V gene TRBV7-2 combines with J gene TRBJ1-1; D gene ambiguous. Germline V gene lookup returns CDR1 SGHTA and CDR2 FQGNSA. The CDR3 has 14 residues. V lost 1 base and J 2 bases, leaving 8 bases between the germline ends. CDR3 in amino acids: CASSLDSRNTEAFF. The CDR3, as DNA: TGTGCCAGCAGCTTAGATTCGCGTAACACTGAAGCTTTCTTT.

The V gene is TRBV5-5, the J gene TRBJ2-7, with TRBD1 matching 9 bases. The germline V gene encodes CDR1 SGHKS and CDR2 YYEKEE (reference sequence). CDR3 length: 16 residues. V lost 0 bases to trimming and J lost 0 bases; unmatched junction nucleotides: 4. The CDR3 DNA reads TGTGCCAGCAGCTTGGTTGGGACAGGGATCTCCTACGAGCAGTACTTC. This encodes CASSLVGTGISYEQYF.

This chain links TRBV5-6 with TRBJ2-5; TRBD2 aligns across 9 bases. The CDR3 covers 18 residues. The V gene end was trimmed by 5 bases and the J gene end by 2 bases; junction bases not matched to a gene: 16. The germline CDR1 and CDR2 sequences are SGHDT and YYEEEE. CDR3 sequence: CASSRLAANSYPQETQYF. CDR3 DNA sequence: TGTGCCAGCAGTCGACTAGCGGCGAACTCTTATCCTCAAGAGACCCAGTACTTC.

The genes are TRBV28 and TRBJ1-5; TRBD1 is a possible D gene (5 bases). The V end lost 5 bases, the J end lost 1 base, and 18 bases lay between the germline ends. Germline CDR1 reads MDHEN; CDR2 reads SYDVKM. CDR3 length: 17 residues. Here the CDR3 DNA reads TGTGCCAGCAGTCCCGGGGACCTCCGAGGCAGCAATCAGCCCCAGCATTTT. Translating gives CASSPGDLRGSNQPQHF.